Shown below are 5 T cell receptor beta chains from a single sample sequenced in a study of human T cells and chemical hapten exposure. TCRdb re-analysed the RACE reads in MiXCR, keeping a single row per CDR3 protein. The sample holds more than 150,000 distinct CDR3 sequences, roughly 15% seen once. Sample time point: patch test 1, 2 weeks after DPC sensitization. Treatment described: therapeutic diphenylcyclopropenone sensitization with weekly scalp DPC. This material consisted of whole blood, taken in connection with sensitization to the hapten diphenylcyclopropenone (DPC). The receptors were gathered from a woman between 25 and 40 years old with alopecia areata. Some clones in this sample may be carry-over from other donors' samples.

The rearrangement links TRBV12-3 or TRBV12-4 to TRBJ2-1; 7 bases map to TRBD2. The CDR3 sequence is 14 residues long. V shed 6 bases and J 5 bases; nucleotides not matched to a gene: 7. The CDR3 spells CASSNSGPHNEQFF. CDR3 nucleotides: TGTGCCAGCAGCAATAGCGGGCCCCACAATGAGCAGTTCTTC.

Only a few counts were recorded for this clonotype. The chain links TRBV10-2 to TRBJ1-6; D ambiguous. This CDR3 contains 15 residues. CDR1 and CDR2 from the germline V gene are WSHSY and SAAADI. Trimming pared 0 bases from V and 3 bases from J, leaving 6 bases between. CDR3 protein: CASSESNSYNSPLHF. The CDR3 DNA follows: TGCGCCAGCAGTGAGTCAAATAGCTATAATTCACCCCTCCACTTT.

This clonotype showed up just a few times. V usage is TRBV5-1 and J usage is TRBJ1-2, with 7 bases lining up with TRBD1. V was pared by 0 bases and J by 0 bases, with 2 bases of the junction left unmatched. The germline CDR1 and CDR2 sequences are SGHRS and YFSETQ. The CDR3 runs 15 residues. In DNA form, the CDR3 reads TGCGCCAGCAGCTTGGCGACAGGGCCTAACTATGGCTACACCTTC. Its protein is CASSLATGPNYGYTF.

This clonotype was seen only a few times. The V gene is TRBV20-1, the J gene TRBJ1-5, with 9 bases lining up with TRBD1. Germline CDR1 DFQATT, CDR2 SNEGSKA (reference sequence). CDR3 length: 15 amino acids. The trim removed 1 base at V and 10 bases at J, leaving 11 bases unmatched. CDR3 DNA: TGCAGTGCTAGAGCGGCCGGGACAGGGAGTGATCCCCAGCATTTT. Residues: CSARAAGTGSDPQHF.

The V and J genes are TRBV10-3 and TRBJ2-3, with 8 bases that match TRBD2. Per germline, CDR1 ENHRY and CDR2 SYGVKD. The CDR3 has 14 residues. The trim removed 10 bases at V and 4 bases at J, leaving 10 bases unmatched. The CDR3 is CATTTSASSDTQYF. In DNA, the CDR3 is TGTGCCACCACGACTAGCGCATCCTCAGATACGCAGTATTTT.